This T cell receptor beta chain was captured in a study of blood T cell repertoires in COVID-19. About the study: The cDNA or gDNA used as material had been derived from T cells, B-cell-depleted T cells, or PBMCs.

The CDR3 runs to 14 residues. Germline-derived CDR1 and CDR2 are LNHDA and SQIVND (reference sequence). Trimming removed 5 bases at V and 8 bases at J, with 16 bases between. Generated by immunoSEQ multiplex PCR, the TCRdb table keeps only in-frame clones and is missing some. The table lists 250,000 to 300,000 clones, 86% of them singletons. The sequence derives from a woman in her twenties or thirties with COVID-19, enrolled during active disease. The V call is TRBV19, the J call TRBJ2-1, with a tentative D call TRBD1 (6 bases). Sequencing was done on a sample of peripheral blood. CDR3 in DNA: TGTGCCAGTAGTCCCTCATACAGGGATTATGAGCAGTTCTTC. Its translation: CASSPSYRDYEQFF. Variable domain in full (rest from reference TRBV19 and TRBJ2-1): DGGITQSPKYLFRKEGQNVTLSCEQNLNHDAMYWYRQDPGQGLRLIYYSQIVNDFQKGDIAEGYSVSREKKESFPLTVTSAQKNPTAFYLCASSPSYRDYEQFFGPGTRLTVL.